This TCR beta chain was captured in a study of CD8+ T cells in alopecia areata. Investigators isolated RNA and reverse transcribed it into cDNA to act as the sequencing template. Profiled with immunoSEQ multiplex PCR; TCRdb holds only in-frame clones, not every one. The sample includes 200,000 to 250,000 clones, more than 60% of them seen just once. This CDR3 spans 13 amino acids. The V and J ends lost 0 bases and 1 base respectively, with 6 bases between them. Germline V gene sequence: CDR1 GTSNPN, CDR2 SVGIG (reference sequence). A remark on this clone: No antigen is known for it. The same CDR3 also results from other DNA sequences found in this sample.

Findings and limits, study-wide: Persistence in scalp and blood during tofacitinib was observed for many expanded lesional clones.

Noted treatment: oral pan-JAK inhibitor, 5-10 mg twice daily. The specimen was CD4+ T cells sorted from blood, collected around week 46, from a patient treated with tofacitinib. The TCR sequence derives from a human donor with alopecia areata. This chain connects TRBV30 to TRBJ1-1; D is uncertain. The CDR3 is CAWSVGRNTEAFF. In DNA form, the CDR3 reads TGTGCCTGGAGTGTGGGCAGGAACACTGAAGCTTTCTTT.